The 25 T cell receptor beta chains below come from one sample, sequenced in a study of CD8+ T cells in alopecia areata. The authors extracted RNA and reverse transcribed it into cDNA as the sequencing template. Clones were sequenced by immunoSEQ multiplex PCR, and TCRdb holds only the in-frame ones, with some missing. The sample has about 190,000 clones, 50% to 60% seen once; the top ten hold approximately 0.7%. The treatment denotes: oral pan-JAK inhibitor, 5-10 mg twice daily. Material: CD4+ T cells sorted from blood, obtained at week 4, from a patient treated with tofacitinib. The receptors originated from a human donor with alopecia areata.

This chain uses TRBV29-1 with TRBJ2-1, with 11 bases identical to TRBD2. The trim removed 3 bases at V and 3 bases at J, leaving 7 bases unmatched. The CDR3 spans 16 residues. Germline values: CDR1 SQVTM, CDR2 ANQGSEA. CDR3: CSVEASGRLFYNEQFF. CDR3 nucleotides: TGCAGCGTTGAGGCTAGCGGGAGGCTATTCTACAATGAGCAGTTCTTC.

This clone turned up a few times. This chain joins TRBV10-3 and TRBJ1-2, with no clear D. Germline lookup yields CDR1 ENHRY and CDR2 SYGVKD. The CDR3 loop spans 16 amino acids. The germline V and J ends were trimmed by 3 bases and 3 bases, with 17 bases remaining between them. CDR3 coding DNA: TGTGCCATCAGTGAAGTTTTTGGCAGGATCGACTATGGCTACACCTTC. Amino acids: CAISEVFGRIDYGYTF.

This clone was seen only a few times. The chain couples TRBV30 to TRBJ2-7; D possibly corresponds to TRBD1 (6 bases). Looked up from germline, CDR1 is GTSNPN and CDR2 is SVGIG (reference sequence). This CDR3 comprises 11 residues. Trimming removed 5 bases at V and 5 bases at J, with 10 bases between. The CDR3 is CAWGQRDEQYF. The CDR3 bases are TGTGCCTGGGGACAGCGCGACGAGCAGTACTTC.

J is TRBJ2-2 and V is TRBV7-2, with D unclear. CDR1 is SGHTA and CDR2 is FQGNSA in the germline V gene. Trimming cost V 5 bases and J 0 bases, with 7 bases left between them. The CDR3 extends over 14 amino acids. The DNA of the CDR3 is TGTGCCAGCAGCCGACCCTCGAACACCGGGGAGCTGTTTTTT. This gives the protein CASSRPSNTGELFF.

The genes are TRBV29-1 and TRBJ1-1; D is possibly TRBD1 (6 bases). Trimming took 6 bases from V and 2 from J, leaving 13 bases between them. The CDR3 extends over 13 amino acids. CDR1 and CDR2 (germline): SQVTM, ANQGSEA. In DNA, the CDR3 is TGCAGCGTGGCGGGACACCTAAACACTGAAGCTTTCTTT. Amino acid sequence: CSVAGHLNTEAFF.

The V gene is TRBV11-2, the J gene TRBJ2-3; possible D gene TRBD2, 5 bases. CDR1 is SGHAT and CDR2 is FQNNGV in the germline V gene. Trimming took off 2 bases at V and 8 bases at J, with 14 bases between the two ends. This CDR3 is built from 14 residues. The DNA of the CDR3 is TGTGCCAGCAGCTTATTGGAGAGGAGGACTACGCAGTATTTT. Encoded protein: CASSLLERRTTQYF.

The chain employs TRBV5-1 and TRBJ2-1; D remains unclear. CDR3 length: 15 residues. Trimming left V 4 bases short and J 3 bases short, with 14 bases between. Germline V gives CDR1 SGHRS, CDR2 YFSETQ. CDR3 protein: CASSLEQSDYNEQFF. The CDR3 DNA reads as TGCGCCAGCAGCCTGGAACAGAGCGACTACAATGAGCAGTTCTTC.

J is TRBJ2-5 and V is TRBV5-1, with D unresolved. The germline V gene encodes CDR1 SGHRS and CDR2 YFSETQ. V was shortened by 4 bases and J by 3 bases, with 13 bases between the two germline ends. This CDR3 is 14 amino acids long. As DNA, the CDR3 is TGCGCCAGCAGCCCACAACACACAGAAGAGACCCAGTACTTC. This codes for CASSPQHTEETQYF.

This rearrangement joins TRBV5-6 to TRBJ2-1; TRBD2 aligns across 9 bases. The trim removed 9 bases at V and 7 bases at J, leaving 11 bases unmatched. Germline V gives CDR1 SGHDT, CDR2 YYEEEE. CDR3 size: 14 residues. The CDR3 bases are TGTGCCACCTGGGGGCTAGCGGGATCAAATGAGCAGTTCTTC. Translation gives CATWGLAGSNEQFF.

The J gene is TRBJ2-3, the V gene TRBV29-1; TRBD1 is a possible D gene (5 bases). V lost 4 bases and J 4 bases, leaving 12 bases between the germline ends. The CDR3 consists of 13 residues. Germline assignment: CDR1 SQVTM and CDR2 ANQGSEA. This CDR3 is CSVGGRASDTQYF. In DNA form, the CDR3 reads TGCAGCGTTGGGGGCAGGGCTTCAGATACGCAGTATTTT.

The chain joins TRBV29-1 to TRBJ2-7; the match to TRBD2 covers 12 bases. V gave up 6 bases and J gave up 4 bases; unmatched junction bases: 4. The length of the CDR3 is 13 residues. CDR1 and CDR2 from the germline V gene are SQVTM and ANQGSEA. The DNA for the CDR3 is TGCAGCGTGAAGGGGACTAGCGGGTACGAGCAGTACTTC. Protein: CSVKGTSGYEQYF.

J is TRBJ2-2 and V is TRBV29-1; D gene unclear. The V end was cut by 6 bases, the J end by 7 bases, with 15 bases between. CDR3 length equals 13 residues. Germline CDR1 and CDR2: SQVTM and ANQGSEA. CDR3 DNA sequence: TGCAGCGTGGGCGGAGTAAATGGCGGGGAGCTGTTTTTT. Translated: CSVGGVNGGELFF.

The rearrangement joins TRBV7-2 to TRBJ1-5, with 7 bases that match TRBD1. CDR1 and CDR2 (germline): SGHTA, FQGNSA. The CDR3 spans 16 residues. V was clipped by 5 bases and J by 1 base; unmatched bases: 8. The CDR3 loop reads CASSASGGRSNQPQHF. The CDR3 nucleotides are TGTGCCAGCAGCGCCTCAGGGGGGCGAAGCAATCAGCCCCAGCATTTT. Full variable domain (rest looked up from reference TRBV7-2 and TRBJ1-5): GAGVSQSPSNKVTEKGKDVELRCDPISGHTALYWYRQSLGQGLEFLIYFQGNSAPDKSGLPSDRFSAERTGGSVSTLTIQRTQQEDSAVYLCASSASGGRSNQPQHFGDGTRLSIL.

V is TRBV7-2 and J is TRBJ2-3; the match to TRBD2 covers 7 bases. Trimming at V came to 2 bases and at J to 1 base, leaving 3 bases not matched to a gene. Germline CDR1 and CDR2: SGHTA and FQGNSA. This CDR3 region has 15 residues. The chain's CDR3 is CASSLRLAGTDTQYF. The DNA of the CDR3 is TGTGCCAGCAGCTTACGGCTAGCGGGCACAGATACGCAGTATTTT.

This clone was detected a few times. The chain uses TRBV29-1 and TRBJ2-3, with D hard to call. Germline CDR1 and CDR2: SQVTM and ANQGSEA. The CDR3 has 11 amino acids. V was cut by 5 bases and J by 4 bases, with 7 bases left in between. The CDR3 DNA follows: TGCAGCGTTTCCGTCCCAGATACGCAGTATTTT. Residues: CSVSVPDTQYF.

The rearrangement joins TRBV30 to TRBJ2-5; TRBD1 aligns across 9 bases. Near its end, the DNA agrees better with TRBJ2-7, so the J call may be wrong. Germline V CDR1 and CDR2: GTSNPN, SVGIG (reference sequence). This CDR3 has 13 amino acids. CDR3 bases: TGTGCCTGGAGTAGGGACAGGGACTACGAGCAGTACTTC. It is translated as CAWSRDRDYEQYF.

This chain joins TRBV5-1 and TRBJ1-1; 10 bases fit TRBD1. The junction had 5 bases not matched to a gene; V was cut back by 0 bases and J by 3 bases. The CDR3 is 16 amino acids. Germline V gives CDR1 SGHRS, CDR2 YFSETQ. The CDR3 reads CASSLGQGAQDTEAFF. As DNA, the CDR3 is TGCGCCAGCAGCTTGGGACAGGGGGCGCAAGACACTGAAGCTTTCTTT.

Only a few counts were recorded for this clone. J is TRBJ2-7 and V is TRBV7-9; D is uncertain. The V end lost 8 bases, the J end lost 2 bases, and 10 bases lay between the germline ends. From germline, CDR1 is SEHNR and CDR2 FQNEAQ (reference sequence). CDR3 length: 12 residues. Here the CDR3 reads CASRAGTYEQYF. CDR3 sequence (DNA): TGTGCCAGCCGCGCCGGAACCTACGAGCAGTACTTC.

The chain recombines TRBV2 with TRBJ1-5; D is ambiguous. The V end lost 7 bases, the J end lost 0 bases, and 10 bases lay between the germline ends. The CDR3 consists of 14 residues. Germline CDR1 reads SNHLY; CDR2 reads FYNNEI. CDR3 nucleotide sequence: TGTGCCAGCACTGGCGCCTATAGCAATCAGCCCCAGCATTTT. Translated, it gives CASTGAYSNQPQHF.

The rearrangement joins TRBV30 to TRBJ1-1, with D hard to call. The V end lost 2 bases, the J end lost 11 bases, and 18 bases lay between the germline ends. The CDR3 is 13 residues long. CDR1 GTSNPN and CDR2 SVGIG come from the germline V gene (reference sequence). DNA of the CDR3: TGTGCCTGGAGTTCCTCAGCCGCCCGGGAGGCTTTCTTT. The encoded protein is CAWSSSAAREAFF.

V and J are TRBV23-1 and TRBJ2-7; unclear D gene. TRBV23-1 is an ORF for which the function is uncertain. The CDR3 runs 15 residues. V gave up 5 bases and J gave up 0 bases, with 14 bases separating them. CDR3 sequence (DNA): TGCGCCAGCAGTGAGACGGTCACGAGCTCCTACGAGCAGTACTTC. The encoded protein is CASSETVTSSYEQYF.

The chain is built from TRBV6-5 and TRBJ2-7; no firm D call. Between the trimmed V and J ends, which lost 4 bases and 5 bases, there was a span of 9 bases. There are 12 residues in the CDR3. Germline-derived CDR1 and CDR2 are MNHEY and SVGAGI. The DNA for the CDR3 is TGTGCCAGCAGTTCACTGCTGGACGAGCAGTACTTC. This sequence encodes CASSSLLDEQYF.

The chain employs TRBV28 and TRBJ2-3; D gene unclear. Trimming removed 4 bases at V and 4 bases at J, with 3 bases between. The germline CDR1 and CDR2 sequences are MDHEN and SYDVKM. The CDR3 has 11 amino acids. CDR3 protein: CASSYSDTQYF. The CDR3 DNA reads as TGTGCCAGCAGTTATTCAGATACGCAGTATTTT.

The V gene is TRBV19, the J gene TRBJ2-2; 7 nucleotides line up with TRBD1. CDR1 LNHDA and CDR2 SQIVND come from the germline V gene (reference sequence). V lost 3 bases and J lost 1; bases outside the gene matches: 2. The CDR3 is made up of 15 amino acids. CDR3 coding DNA: TGTGCCAGTAGTATGCGACAGGGGAACACCGGGGAGCTGTTTTTT. Protein sequence: CASSMRQGNTGELFF.

The CDR3: CSALKRDSPYF. CDR3 DNA: TGCAGTGCTCTAAAAAGGGACAGCCCGTACTTC. The chain couples TRBV20-1 to TRBJ2-7, with 7 bases aligning to TRBD1. The CDR3 covers 11 residues. With V trimmed by 5 bases and J by 12 bases, 10 bases remained unmatched. Germline V gene sequence: CDR1 DFQATT, CDR2 SNEGSKA (reference sequence).